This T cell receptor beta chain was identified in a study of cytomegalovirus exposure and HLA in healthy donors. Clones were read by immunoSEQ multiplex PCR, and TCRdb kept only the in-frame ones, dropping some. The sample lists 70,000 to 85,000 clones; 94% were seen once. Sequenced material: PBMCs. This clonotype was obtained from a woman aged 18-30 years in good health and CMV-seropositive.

CDR3 DNA: TGTGCCAGCAGTTCCTTCCGGAACACTGAAGCTTTCTTT. It codes for CASSSFRNTEAFF. This chain uses TRBV6-5 with TRBJ1-1; D is uncertain. V dropped 4 bases and J dropped 1 base, with 7 bases sitting between them. Per the germline V gene, CDR1 is MNHEY and CDR2 is SVGAGI. This CDR3 comprises 13 residues.